The 26 T cell receptor beta chains presented below share a single source sample, sequenced in a study of blood T cells in healthy people across ages. With a J-beta primer mix and a sample-barcoded 5' primer, a second PCR ran about 6 to 11 cycles. TCRdb used MiXCR to reprocess the 5' RACE reads, holding one entry per CDR3 protein. Found here are roughly 930,000 distinct CDR3 sequences, roughly 48% of them singletons; the top ten hold roughly 13%. Sequences were obtained from blood. These receptors were collected from a man younger than 40 in good health.

The V gene is TRBV4-3, the J gene TRBJ1-6, with 7 bases lining up with TRBD1. CDR1 is LGHNA, CDR2 YSLEER, per germline. The CDR3 sequence is 14 residues long. Germline trimming cut 2 bases from V and 10 bases from J; bases unmatched to any gene: 5. The CDR3 spells CASSQHHRGSPLHF. Here the CDR3 DNA reads TGCGCCAGCAGCCAACACCACAGGGGATCACCCCTCCACTTT.

V and J are TRBV27 and TRBJ2-5, with 9 positions matching TRBD1. The better agreement between TRBJ2-7 and the DNA end casts doubt on the J call. The CDR3 sequence is 16 residues long. Per germline, CDR1 MNHEY and CDR2 SMNVEV (reference sequence). Here the CDR3 reads CASSLLGQGGGYEQYF. CDR3 sequence (DNA): TGTGCCAGCAGTTTATTGGGACAGGGTGGAGGATACGAGCAGTACTTC.

This clonotype was seen a few times. This chain links TRBV11-1 with TRBJ2-1; 9 bases map to TRBD1. V gave up 6 bases and J gave up 9 bases; unmatched junction bases: 15. The CDR3 sequence is 16 residues long. Germline V gene sequence: CDR1 SGHAT, CDR2 FQDESV (reference sequence). The CDR3 reads CASSSYSGTGSTEQFF. The CDR3 DNA reads as TGTGCCAGCAGTTCCTATTCCGGGACAGGGTCCACTGAGCAGTTCTTC.

CDR3 region: CAISATESLAYNEQYF. CDR3 nucleotides: TGTGCCATCAGTGCTACGGAGTCCCTAGCCTACAATGAGCAGTACTTC. V and J are TRBV10-3 and TRBJ2-5, with a possible D match to TRBD2 (5 bases). The CDR3 is made up of 16 amino acids. CDR1 and CDR2 (germline): ENHRY, SYGVKD. The V and J ends lost 4 bases and 11 bases respectively, with 26 bases between them.

The J gene is TRBJ2-1, the V gene TRBV10-3; D is perhaps TRBD1 (6 bases). The germline CDR1 and CDR2 sequences are ENHRY and SYGVKD. The V and J ends lost 2 bases and 0 bases respectively, with 11 bases between them. The length of the CDR3 is 16 residues. Written as DNA, the CDR3 is TGTGCCATCAGTGAGAACAGGGCGAGCTCCTACAATGAGCAGTTCTTC. Translation: CAISENRASSYNEQFF.

The chain recombines TRBV5-1 with TRBJ2-7, with D perhaps being TRBD1 or TRBD2 (5 bases each). The CDR3 has 16 amino acids. Germline-derived CDR1 and CDR2 are SGHRS and YFSETQ. Trimming took 2 bases from V and 2 from J, leaving 17 bases between them. CDR3 DNA sequence: TGCGCCAGCAGCTTAGGCTCGGCAGGGAGTACCTACGAGCAGTACTTC. Its protein is CASSLGSAGSTYEQYF.

This clonotype was observed once. The rearrangement uses TRBV6-5 and TRBJ2-7; no definite D call. From germline, CDR1 is MNHEY and CDR2 SVGAGI. CDR3 size: 13 residues. The V gene lost 4 bases and the J gene lost 1 base, with 8 bases spanning the gap. As DNA, the CDR3 is TGTGCCAGCAGTTCTTTACAGTCCTACGAGCAGTACTTC. This codes for CASSSLQSYEQYF.

This clonotype was counted only a few times. The chain joins TRBV5-6 to TRBJ2-3; 8 bases are shared with TRBD2. The CDR3 has 16 residues. Trimming took 3 bases from V and 0 from J; bases not matched to a gene: 6. CDR1 SGHDT and CDR2 YYEEEE come from the germline V gene. Here the CDR3 DNA reads TGTGCCAGCAGCTCCTTTAGCGGGGCGAGCACAGATACGCAGTATTTT. It encodes CASSSFSGASTDTQYF.

This rearrangement joins TRBV27 to TRBJ2-5; 8 bases agree with TRBD1. The V and J ends lost 6 bases and 3 bases, in that order; junction bases with no gene match: 12. The CDR3 runs 16 residues. CDR1 is MNHEY, CDR2 SMNVEV, per germline (reference sequence). CDR3 DNA: TGTGCCAGCAGCCTCGGAAGACAGGGGATAGAAGAGACCCAGTACTTC. It yields the protein CASSLGRQGIEETQYF.

The CDR3 loop is CASSLHPGLNTEAFF. Here the CDR3 DNA reads TGTGCCAGCAGCCTACATCCAGGATTGAACACTGAAGCTTTCTTT. The chain combines TRBV7-2 with TRBJ1-1; no definite D call. Germline V gene sequence: CDR1 SGHTA, CDR2 FQGNSA. The V gene lost 5 bases and the J gene lost 0 bases, with 13 bases spanning the gap. This CDR3 contains 15 residues.

This clonotype was observed a handful of times. V and J are TRBV5-1 and TRBJ2-7, with D uncertain. Trimming took off 0 bases at V and 3 bases at J, with 10 bases between the two ends. The CDR3 sequence is 14 residues long. CDR1 and CDR2 (germline): SGHRS, YFSETQ. CDR3 in DNA: TGCGCCAGCAGCTTGGACATGGGGAACTACGAGCAGTACTTC. Translation gives CASSLDMGNYEQYF.

This clonotype was detected only a few times. The genes are TRBV25-1 and TRBJ2-1; 10 bases line up with TRBD1. V shed 6 bases and J 9 bases; nucleotides not matched to a gene: 14. This CDR3 contains 16 residues. Germline lookup yields CDR1 MGHDK and CDR2 SYGVNS. CDR3 residues: CASRAHRTGGISEQFF. The CDR3 DNA reads TGTGCCAGCAGGGCTCATCGGACAGGGGGTATCAGTGAGCAGTTCTTC.

This chain links TRBV3-1 with TRBJ2-5; D is undetermined. The closer fit of TRBJ2-7 to the DNA end suggests the J call may be wrong. From germline, CDR1 is LGHDT and CDR2 YNNKEL (reference sequence). This CDR3 is built from 16 residues. DNA for the CDR3: TGTGCCAGCAGCCAAGAAAGTCCAACCAGGACCCACGAGCAGTACTTC. It encodes CASSQESPTRTHEQYF.

This clonotype came up many times. The J gene is TRBJ2-3, the V gene TRBV6-5; TRBD1 is a possible D gene (5 bases). This CDR3 has 13 residues. Germline CDR1 reads MNHEY; CDR2 reads SVGAGI. Trimming stripped 6 bases from V and 0 bases from J, with 7 bases between. The CDR3 DNA is TGTGCCAGCAGCCAGGGTAGCACAGATACGCAGTATTTT. This codes for CASSQGSTDTQYF.

The chain is built from TRBV5-1 and TRBJ2-7, with TRBD1 as a possible D gene (6 bases). Germline-derived CDR1 and CDR2 are SGHRS and YFSETQ. This CDR3 is 14 amino acids long. V was shortened by 4 bases and J by 7 bases, with 18 bases between the two germline ends. The CDR3 DNA is TGCGCCAGCAGCATCGAACAGGGCCGGCGGGAGCAGTACTTC. The encoded protein is CASSIEQGRREQYF.

The chain uses TRBV29-1 and TRBJ1-6, with TRBD1 identical over 9 bases. Germline V lookup: CDR1 SQVTM, CDR2 ANQGSEA. Trimming took 8 bases from V and 7 from J; bases not matched to a gene: 6. The CDR3 totals 13 residues. CDR3 sequence reads: CSFRDRANSPLHF. The CDR3 DNA reads as TGCAGCTTCCGGGACAGGGCCAATTCACCCCTCCACTTT.

This chain joins TRBV4-2 and TRBJ1-5; D is perhaps TRBD1 (5 bases). The V gene lost 1 base and the J gene lost 2 bases, with 15 bases spanning the gap. There are 17 residues in the CDR3. Germline V gene data show CDR1 as LGHNA and CDR2 as YNFKEQ. This chain's CDR3 is CASSQASGRGGNQPQHF. CDR3 coding DNA: TGTGCCAGCAGCCAAGCGTCTGGGAGGGGAGGCAATCAGCCCCAGCATTTT.

The gene calls are TRBV7-2 and TRBJ2-6; D remains unclear. CDR1 SGHTA and CDR2 FQGNSA come from the germline V gene. CDR3 length equals 15 residues. Trimming cost V 5 bases and J 0 bases, with 8 bases left between them. Here the CDR3 reads CASSQSYSGANVLTF. The DNA for the CDR3 is TGTGCCAGCAGCCAATCGTACTCTGGGGCCAACGTCCTGACTTTC.

This chain uses TRBV7-9 with TRBJ2-5; D may be TRBD2 (6 bases). Trimming pared 5 bases from V and 11 bases from J, leaving 24 bases between. Germline CDR1 reads SEHNR; CDR2 reads FQNEAQ (reference sequence). The CDR3 has 15 amino acids. In DNA form, the CDR3 reads TGTGCCAGCAGCCAGACAGAGGCACAGCGGGCGATGCAGTACTTC. It is translated as CASSQTEAQRAMQYF.

This clonotype occurred many times. The gene calls are TRBV20-1 and TRBJ2-4; D is uncertain. The J call may be mistaken, given a closer DNA end match to TRBJ2-7. This CDR3 spans 11 amino acids. The germline V gene encodes CDR1 DFQATT and CDR2 SNEGSKA (reference sequence). The CDR3 region has the DNA TGCAGTGCTAGACTGGCCTACGAGCAGTACTTC. Translation gives CSARLAYEQYF.

The chain recombines TRBV28 with TRBJ1-2; tentatively, D is TRBD1 (6 bases). The germline V gene encodes CDR1 MDHEN and CDR2 SYDVKM. The CDR3 has 17 amino acids. V was pared by 6 bases and J by 0 bases, with 20 bases between. DNA of the CDR3: TGTGCCAGCAGGAGGGACATCCAAACTTTCACTAACTATGGCTACACCTTC. This translates into CASRRDIQTFTNYGYTF.

A remark on this clonotype: One end of the junction is discordant with germline, which a read error may explain. The chain's CDR3 is CTSSLQRTGGVETQYF. CDR3 in DNA: TGTACCAGCAGCTTACAAAGGACGGGGGGTGTGGAGACCCAGTACTTC. The chain employs TRBV7-9 and TRBJ2-5; 7 nucleotides line up with TRBD2. CDR1 is SEHNR, CDR2 FQNEAQ, per germline (reference sequence). CDR3 size: 16 residues.

Written as DNA, the CDR3 is TGCGCCAGCAGCCCAGCCGGAGTACCTAACACTGAAGCTTTCTTT. It codes for CASSPAGVPNTEAFF. J is TRBJ1-1 and V is TRBV4-3; D call uncertain. CDR3 length: 15 amino acids. Germline V lookup: CDR1 LGHNA, CDR2 YSLEER. V was shortened by 4 bases and J by 2 bases, with 14 bases between the two germline ends.

This clonotype has only a few counts. This rearrangement joins TRBV3-1 to TRBJ2-7; TRBD2 matches at 14 bases. The CDR3 extends over 17 amino acids. Germline V gene data show CDR1 as LGHDT and CDR2 as YNNKEL (reference sequence). V lost 1 base, J lost 1 base, and 3 bases stayed unmatched. DNA of the CDR3: TGTGCCAGCAGCCAAGTAGGACTAGCGGGGGGTTCCTACGAGCAGTACTTC. This sequence encodes CASSQVGLAGGSYEQYF.

V and J are TRBV6-6 and TRBJ2-5; D gene uncertain. The CDR3 runs to 12 residues. Between the trimmed V and J ends, which lost 7 bases and 3 bases, there was a span of 9 bases. Germline V CDR1 and CDR2: MNHNY, SVGAGI (reference sequence). The CDR3 DNA reads TGTGCCAGCAAACACTCGGAAGAGACCCAGTACTTC. Translating it yields CASKHSEETQYF.

This chain uses TRBV11-2 with TRBJ2-4, with 7 bases lining up with TRBD2. Germline assignment: CDR1 SGHAT and CDR2 FQNNGV. This CDR3 contains 13 residues. Losses at the gene ends were 1 base for V and 8 bases for J; bases not matched to a gene: 2. CDR3 coding DNA: TGTGCCAGCAGCTTAGGAGGGAGGGACATTCAGTACTTC. Protein: CASSLGGRDIQYF. Using reference TRBV11-2 and TRBJ2-4 for the parts outside the CDR3, the full variable domain is EAGVAQSPRYKIIEKRQSVAFWCNPISGHATLYWYQQILGQGPKLLIQFQNNGVVDDSQLPKDRFSAERLKGVDSTLKIQPAKLEDSAVYLCASSLGGRDIQYFGAGTRLSVL.